Given below is one T cell receptor beta chain in context. The study ran its PCR with 60 Vbeta and 13 Jbeta primers. Sequenced by immunoSEQ multiplex PCR; TCRdb stores in-frame clones only, minus some. In the table there are 85,000 to 100,000 clones, roughly three quarters of which are singletons. The data belong to a study of cytomegalovirus exposure and HLA in healthy donors. Trimming pared 5 bases from V and 8 bases from J, leaving 16 bases between. This CDR3 is built from 13 residues. Germline V gene lookup returns CDR1 MNHEY and CDR2 SMNVEV (reference sequence). Sequenced: PBMCs. This TCR was recovered from a woman in her fifties or sixties in good health and CMV-seronegative. This chain links TRBV27 with TRBJ2-7, with D possibly matching TRBD1 (5 bases). This CDR3 is CASSTLQGRKQYF. CDR3 DNA: TGTGCCAGCAGTACCCTCCAGGGTCGTAAGCAGTACTTC.